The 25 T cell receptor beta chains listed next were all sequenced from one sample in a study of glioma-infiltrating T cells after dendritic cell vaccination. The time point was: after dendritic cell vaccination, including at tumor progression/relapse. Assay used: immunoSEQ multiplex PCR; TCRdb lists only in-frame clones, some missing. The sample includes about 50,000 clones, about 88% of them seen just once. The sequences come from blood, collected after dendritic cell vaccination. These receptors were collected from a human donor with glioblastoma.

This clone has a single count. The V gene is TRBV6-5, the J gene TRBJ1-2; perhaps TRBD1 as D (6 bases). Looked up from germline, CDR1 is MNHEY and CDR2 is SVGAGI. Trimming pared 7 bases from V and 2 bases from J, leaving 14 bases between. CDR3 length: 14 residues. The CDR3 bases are TGTGCCAGCAAATCGGACAGCAAAAACTATGGCTACACCTTC. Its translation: CASKSDSKNYGYTF.

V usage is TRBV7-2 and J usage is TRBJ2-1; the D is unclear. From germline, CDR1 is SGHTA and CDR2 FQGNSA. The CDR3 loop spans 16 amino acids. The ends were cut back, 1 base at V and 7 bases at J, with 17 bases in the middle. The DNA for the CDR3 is TGTGCCAGCAGCTTAGGATTTCACCCCGGTCGGAATGAGCAGTTCTTC. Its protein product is CASSLGFHPGRNEQFF.

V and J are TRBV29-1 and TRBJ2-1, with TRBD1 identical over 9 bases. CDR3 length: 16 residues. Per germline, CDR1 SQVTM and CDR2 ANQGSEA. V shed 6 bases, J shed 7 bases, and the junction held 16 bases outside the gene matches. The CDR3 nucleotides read TGCAGCGTCGAAACACCGGGACAGGGACTGTTGAATGAGCAGTTCTTC. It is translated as CSVETPGQGLLNEQFF.

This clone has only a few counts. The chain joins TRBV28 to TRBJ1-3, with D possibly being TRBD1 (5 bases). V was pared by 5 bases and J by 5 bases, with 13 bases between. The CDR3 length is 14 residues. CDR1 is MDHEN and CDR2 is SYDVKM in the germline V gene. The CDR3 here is CASSAGDARNTIYF. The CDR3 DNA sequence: TGTGCCAGCAGTGCGGGGGACGCCAGAAACACCATATATTTT.

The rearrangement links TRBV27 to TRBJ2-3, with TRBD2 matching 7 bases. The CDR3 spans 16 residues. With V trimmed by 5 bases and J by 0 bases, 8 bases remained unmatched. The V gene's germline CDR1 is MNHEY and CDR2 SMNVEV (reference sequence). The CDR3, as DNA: TGTGCCAGCAGTCTTTCTGGTAGCGGGAGCACAGATACGCAGTATTTT. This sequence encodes CASSLSGSGSTDTQYF.

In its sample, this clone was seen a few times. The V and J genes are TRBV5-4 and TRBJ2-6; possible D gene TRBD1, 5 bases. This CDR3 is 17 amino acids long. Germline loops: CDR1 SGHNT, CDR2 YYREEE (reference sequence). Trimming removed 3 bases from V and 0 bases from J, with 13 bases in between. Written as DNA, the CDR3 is TGTGCCAGCAGCTGGACCACAGGCCGCTCTGGGGCCAACGTCCTGACTTTC. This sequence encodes CASSWTTGRSGANVLTF.

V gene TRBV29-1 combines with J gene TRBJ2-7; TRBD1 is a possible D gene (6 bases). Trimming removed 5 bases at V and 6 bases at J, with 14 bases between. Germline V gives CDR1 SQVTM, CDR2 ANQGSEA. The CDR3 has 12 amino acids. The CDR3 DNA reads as TGCAGCGTTCGCACGGGACATCTCGAGCAGTACTTC. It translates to CSVRTGHLEQYF.

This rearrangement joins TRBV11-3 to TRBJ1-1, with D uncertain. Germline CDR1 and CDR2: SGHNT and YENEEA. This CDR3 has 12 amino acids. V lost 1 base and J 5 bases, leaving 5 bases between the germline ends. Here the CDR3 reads CASSLGETEAFF. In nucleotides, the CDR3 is TGTGCCAGCAGCTTAGGGGAGACTGAAGCTTTCTTT.

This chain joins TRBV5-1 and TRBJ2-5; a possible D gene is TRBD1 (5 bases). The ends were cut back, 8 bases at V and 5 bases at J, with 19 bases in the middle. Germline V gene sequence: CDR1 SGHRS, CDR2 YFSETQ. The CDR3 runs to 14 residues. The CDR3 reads CASFWGVGMETQYF. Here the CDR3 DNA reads TGCGCCAGTTTTTGGGGCGTAGGAATGGAGACCCAGTACTTC.

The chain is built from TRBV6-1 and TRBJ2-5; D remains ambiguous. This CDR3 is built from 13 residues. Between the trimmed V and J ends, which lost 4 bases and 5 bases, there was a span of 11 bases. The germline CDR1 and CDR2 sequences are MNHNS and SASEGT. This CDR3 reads CASSGDLTETQYF. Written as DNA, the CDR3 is TGTGCCAGCAGTGGAGATCTTACGGAGACCCAGTACTTC.

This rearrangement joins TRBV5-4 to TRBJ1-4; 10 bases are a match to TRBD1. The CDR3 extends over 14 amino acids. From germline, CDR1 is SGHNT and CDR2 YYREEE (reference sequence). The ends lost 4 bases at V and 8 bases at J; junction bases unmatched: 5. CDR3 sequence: CASSRQGATEKLFF. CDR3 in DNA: TGTGCCAGCAGCCGACAGGGGGCAACGGAAAAACTGTTTTTT.

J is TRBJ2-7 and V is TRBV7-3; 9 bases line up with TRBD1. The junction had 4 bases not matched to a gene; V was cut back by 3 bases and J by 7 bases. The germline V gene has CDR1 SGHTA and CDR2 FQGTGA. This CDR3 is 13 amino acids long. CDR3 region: CASSFSDRGEQYF. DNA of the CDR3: TGTGCCAGCAGCTTCTCCGACAGGGGGGAGCAGTACTTC. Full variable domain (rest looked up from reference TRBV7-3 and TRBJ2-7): GAGVSQTPSNKVTEKGKYVELRCDPISGHTALYWYRQSLGQGPEFLIYFQGTGAADDSGLPNDRFFAVRPEGSVSTLKIQRTERGDSAVYLCASSFSDRGEQYFGPGTRLTVT.

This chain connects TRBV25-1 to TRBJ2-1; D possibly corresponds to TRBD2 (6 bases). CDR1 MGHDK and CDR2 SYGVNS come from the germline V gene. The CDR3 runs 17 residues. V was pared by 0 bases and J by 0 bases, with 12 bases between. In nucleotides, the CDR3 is TGTGCCAGCAGTGAATATATGGGGACTCGCTCCTACAATGAGCAGTTCTTC. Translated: CASSEYMGTRSYNEQFF.

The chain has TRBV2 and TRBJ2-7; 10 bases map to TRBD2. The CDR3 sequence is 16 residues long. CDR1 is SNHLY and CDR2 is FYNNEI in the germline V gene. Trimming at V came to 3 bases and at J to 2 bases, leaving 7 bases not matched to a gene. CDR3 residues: CASSDLTSGTPYEQYF. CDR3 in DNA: TGTGCCAGCAGTGATCTAACTAGCGGGACCCCCTACGAGCAGTACTTC. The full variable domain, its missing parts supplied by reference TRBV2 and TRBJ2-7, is EPEVTQTPSHQVTQMGQEVILRCVPISNHLYFYWYRQILGQKVEFLVSFYNNEISEKSEIFDDQFSVERPDGSNFTLKIRSTKLEDSAMYFCASSDLTSGTPYEQYFGPGTRLTVT.

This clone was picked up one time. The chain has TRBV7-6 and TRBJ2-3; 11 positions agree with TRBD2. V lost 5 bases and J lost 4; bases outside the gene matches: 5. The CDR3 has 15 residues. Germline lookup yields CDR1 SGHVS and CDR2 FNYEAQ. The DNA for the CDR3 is TGTGCCAGCAGCGTGATAGCGGGAGGGGCAGATACGCAGTATTTT. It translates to CASSVIAGGADTQYF.

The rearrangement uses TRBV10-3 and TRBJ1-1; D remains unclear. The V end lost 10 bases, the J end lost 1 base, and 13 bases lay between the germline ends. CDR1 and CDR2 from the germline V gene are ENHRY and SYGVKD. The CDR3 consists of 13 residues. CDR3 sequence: CATKGVRNTEAFF. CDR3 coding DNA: TGTGCCACCAAGGGAGTTAGGAACACTGAAGCTTTCTTT.

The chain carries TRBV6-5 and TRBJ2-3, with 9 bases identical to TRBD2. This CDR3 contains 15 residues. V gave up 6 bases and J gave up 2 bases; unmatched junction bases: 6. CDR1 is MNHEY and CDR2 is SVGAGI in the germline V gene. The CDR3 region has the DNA TGTGCCAGCAGCATAGCGGGAGACTCCACAGATACGCAGTATTTT. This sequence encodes CASSIAGDSTDTQYF.

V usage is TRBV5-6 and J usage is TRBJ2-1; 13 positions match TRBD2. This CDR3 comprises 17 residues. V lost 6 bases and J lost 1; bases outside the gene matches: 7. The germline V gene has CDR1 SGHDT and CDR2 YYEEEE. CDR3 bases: TGTGCCAGCACCCGGACTAGCGGGAGAGGTTCCTACAATGAGCAGTTCTTC. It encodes CASTRTSGRGSYNEQFF.

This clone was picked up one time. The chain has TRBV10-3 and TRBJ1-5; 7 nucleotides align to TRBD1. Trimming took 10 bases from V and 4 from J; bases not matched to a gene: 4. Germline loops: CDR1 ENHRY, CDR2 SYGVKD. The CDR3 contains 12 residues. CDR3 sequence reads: CATSGGNQPQHF. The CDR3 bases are TGTGCCACCTCAGGGGGAAATCAGCCCCAGCATTTT.

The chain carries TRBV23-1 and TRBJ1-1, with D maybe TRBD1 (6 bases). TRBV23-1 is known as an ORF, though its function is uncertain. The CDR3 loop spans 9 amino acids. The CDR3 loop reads CGQVSEAFF. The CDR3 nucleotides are TGCGGACAGGTGTCTGAAGCTTTCTTT.

The CDR3 here is CASSQDRTGGFVNGYTF. For the CDR3, the DNA is TGTGCCAGCAGCCAAGATCGGACAGGGGGCTTTGTGAATGGCTACACCTTC. The chain links TRBV4-2 to TRBJ1-2; 11 nucleotides align to TRBD1. There are 17 residues in the CDR3. The germline V gene has CDR1 LGHNA and CDR2 YNFKEQ. The V and J ends lost 0 bases and 6 bases, in that order; junction bases with no gene match: 9.

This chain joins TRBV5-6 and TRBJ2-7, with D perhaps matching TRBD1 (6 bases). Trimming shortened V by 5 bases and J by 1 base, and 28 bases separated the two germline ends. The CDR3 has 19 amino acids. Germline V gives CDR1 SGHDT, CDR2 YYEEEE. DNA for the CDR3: TGTGCCAGCAGTTCAGCAAGGACAGCTACTGTCGGGGTGTCCTACGAGCAGTACTTC. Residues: CASSSARTATVGVSYEQYF.

The CDR3 here is CASSQEWDRVSYEQYF. Here the CDR3 DNA reads TGCGCCAGCAGCCAAGAATGGGACAGGGTCTCCTACGAGCAGTACTTC. The rearrangement joins TRBV4-1 to TRBJ2-7; the match to TRBD1 covers 9 bases. J lost 0 bases, V lost 0 bases, and 3 bases had no gene match. Germline CDR1 is MGHRA and CDR2 is YSYEKL. This CDR3 contains 16 residues.

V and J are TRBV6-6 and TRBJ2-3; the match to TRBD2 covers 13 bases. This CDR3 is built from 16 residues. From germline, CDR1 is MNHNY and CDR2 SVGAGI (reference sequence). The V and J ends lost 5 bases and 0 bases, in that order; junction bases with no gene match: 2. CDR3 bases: TGTGCCAGCAGTAGGGGACTAGCGGGGAGCACAGATACGCAGTATTTT. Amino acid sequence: CASSRGLAGSTDTQYF.

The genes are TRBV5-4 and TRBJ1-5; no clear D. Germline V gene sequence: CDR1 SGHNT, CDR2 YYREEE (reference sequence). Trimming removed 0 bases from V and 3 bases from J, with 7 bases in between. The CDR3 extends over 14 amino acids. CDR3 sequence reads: CASSLGGYNQPQHF. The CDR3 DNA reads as TGTGCCAGCAGCTTGGGAGGATACAATCAGCCCCAGCATTTT.